Listed below are T cell receptor beta chains from one sample, sequenced in a study of blood T cell repertoires in COVID-19. This table comes from immunoSEQ multiplex PCR, and its TCRdb copy is limited to in-frame clones, with some not included. The sample yields about 99,000 clones, more than 70% seen once. Sequenced: peripheral blood. These receptors were collected from a woman in her sixties or seventies in a cohort sampled during active or convalescent COVID-19. The CDR3 runs from the conserved cysteine through the conserved F or W. The D gene is left open where the match is weak. Clone size is shown for a subset of rows, as once, few, many or a class of expanded clone.

>TRBD1|TRBV19|TRBJ2-5|few
CASSKTGGKETQYF
TGTGCCAGTAGTAAAACAGGGGGCAAAGAGACCCAGTACTTC
>-|TRBV7-5|TRBJ2-1|-
CARSFLSGNAYNEQFF
TGTGCCAGAAGCTTTCTTAGCGGAAACGCCTACAATGAGCAGTTCTTC
>-|TRBV29-1|TRBJ2-1|few
CSARHRDAYNEQFF
TGCAGCGCCCGGCACCGGGATGCCTACAATGAGCAGTTCTTC
>-|TRBV12-3/TRBV12-4|TRBJ1-1|-
CASTQGGNTEAFF
TGTGCCAGCACCCAGGGCGGGAACACTGAAGCTTTCTTT
>TRBD2|TRBV18|TRBJ2-2|-
CASSPPGLAGGPITGELFF
TGTGCCAGCTCACCACCAGGACTAGCGGGGGGGCCGATCACCGGGGAGCTGTTTTTT
>TRBD1|TRBV6-9|TRBJ1-4|once
CASSWAWDRGTNEKLFF
TGTGCCAGCAGTTGGGCATGGGACAGGGGGACTAATGAAAAACTGTTTTTT
>-|TRBV5-5|TRBJ1-2|-
CASSLPQGIYGYTF
TGTGCCAGCAGCTTACCCCAGGGGATCTATGGCTACACCTTC
>-|TRBV18|TRBJ1-6|once
CASSQSTVNSPLHF
TGTGCCAGCTCCCAATCGACAGTAAATTCACCCCTCCACTTT
>-|TRBV13|TRBJ2-6|-
CASSRVNSGANVLTF
TGTGCCAGCAGCCGAGTTAACTCTGGGGCCAACGTCCTGACTTTC
>TRBD1|TRBV5-1|TRBJ1-2|once
CASSLVGQGGYTF
TGCGCCAGCAGCTTGGTGGGACAGGGCGGCTACACCTTC
>TRBD1|TRBV5-1|TRBJ2-1|-
CASSLEPGTGGYNEQFF
TGCGCCAGCAGCTTGGAACCCGGGACAGGGGGCTACAATGAGCAGTTCTTC
>-|TRBV6-5|TRBJ1-1|-
CASSYSSGFTEAFF
TGTGCCAGCAGTTACTCGTCGGGGTTCACTGAAGCTTTCTTT
>TRBD1|TRBV4-1|TRBJ1-3|once
CASTLRQGSGNTIYF
TGCGCCAGCACCCTCCGACAGGGCTCTGGAAACACCATATATTTT
>-|TRBV6-5|TRBJ1-1|-
CASSYSSRIYTEAFF
TGTGCCAGCAGTTACTCGTCCAGGATCTACACTGAAGCTTTCTTT
>TRBD1|TRBV4-1|TRBJ2-3|-
CASSQEVYRGPTDTQYF
TGCGCCAGCAGCCAAGAAGTTTACAGGGGGCCCACAGATACGCAGTATTTT
>-|TRBV6-2/TRBV6-3|TRBJ1-5|-
CASSYDGQNSNQPQHF
TGTGCCAGCAGTTACGACGGACAGAATAGCAATCAGCCCCAGCATTTT
>TRBD1|TRBV7-8|TRBJ1-6|few
CASSPAGDRNSPLHF
TGTGCCAGCAGCCCCGCCGGGGACAGAAATTCACCCCTCCACTTT
>TRBD2|TRBV11-2|TRBJ2-5|once
CASSLLASAGAILETQYF
TGTGCCAGCAGCCTCTTGGCCTCAGCGGGGGCCATTCTAGAGACCCAGTACTTC
>-|TRBV7-8|TRBJ1-5|-
CASRLGASNQPQHF
TGTGCCAGCAGGTTGGGGGCTAGCAATCAGCCCCAGCATTTT
>-|TRBV3-1/TRBV3-2|TRBJ1-2|-
CASSQVGSEANYGYTF
TGTGCCAGCAGCCAAGTTGGGAGTGAAGCTAACTATGGCTACACCTTC
>-|TRBV9|TRBJ1-2|-
CASSVGGNYGYTF
TGTGCCAGCAGCGTAGGAGGGAACTATGGCTACACCTTC
>TRBD1|TRBV28|TRBJ1-2|-
CASSPDRARPHYGYTF
TGTGCCAGCAGCCCGGACAGGGCCCGTCCACACTATGGCTACACCTTC
>-|TRBV6-5|TRBJ1-1|-
CASSYTPWGGETEAFF
TGTGCCAGCAGTTACACCCCTTGGGGGGGAGAGACTGAAGCTTTCTTT
>TRBD2|TRBV3-1/TRBV3-2|TRBJ2-1|-
CASSQSLLAGPYNEQFF
TGTGCCAGCAGCCAGTCGCTTCTAGCGGGACCCTACAATGAGCAGTTCTTC
>-|TRBV5-5|TRBJ1-2|-
CASSLDGRDYGYTF
TGTGCCAGCAGCTTGGACGGGAGGGACTATGGCTACACCTTC
>-|TRBV4-1|TRBJ1-1|-
CASSQDPGDPEAFF
TGCGCCAGCAGCCAAGATCCGGGGGACCCTGAAGCTTTCTTT